Presented here are 30 T cell receptor beta chains from one specimen sequenced in a study of blood T cells in healthy people across ages. A J-beta primer mix and a sample-barcoded 5' primer were used in a second PCR of about 7 to 11 cycles. TCRdb re-derived calls from the 5' RACE reads in MiXCR, one entry per CDR3 protein. This sample has 650,000 to 1,000,000 distinct CDR3 sequences, with under 40% found just once. Sequencing was done on a sample of blood. Receptor source: a man between 18 and 29 years old in good health.

This clonotype has only a few counts. The gene calls are TRBV20-1 and TRBJ2-5; the D is unclear. CDR1 and CDR2 from the germline V gene are DFQATT and SNEGSKA (reference sequence). This CDR3 comprises 14 residues. The V and J ends lost 0 bases and 0 bases respectively, with 8 bases between them. CDR3 sequence: CSARDQANQETQYF. CDR3 coding DNA: TGCAGTGCTAGAGATCAGGCTAACCAAGAGACCCAGTACTTC.

This clonotype occurred a few times. One end of the junction is discordant with germline, which a read error may explain. The J gene is TRBJ2-7, the V gene TRBV7-7, with D hard to call. Germline loops: CDR1 SSHAT, CDR2 FNYEAQ (reference sequence). The CDR3 loop spans 13 amino acids. CDR3 nucleotides: TGTGCTAGCAGCCCTCTACCCCTCTACGAGCAGTACTTC. Protein product: CASSPLPLYEQYF.

This clonotype was recorded a few times. This sequence joins TRBV27 and TRBJ2-5; no definite D call. Trimming took 4 bases from V and 2 from J, leaving 14 bases between them. The CDR3 spans 15 residues. Germline loops: CDR1 MNHEY, CDR2 SMNVEV (reference sequence). As DNA, the CDR3 is TGTGCCAGCAGTTCCCAGACCGACAAGCAAGAGACCCAGTACTTC. It is translated as CASSSQTDKQETQYF.

This clonotype occurred a few times. The rearrangement uses TRBV12-2 and TRBJ1-1. TRBV12-2 is recorded as a pseudogene. The CDR3 length is 16 residues. The CDR3 loop is CASRTHNREGNTEAFF. For the CDR3, the DNA is TGTGCAAGTCGGACACACAACAGGGAGGGGAACACTGAAGCTTTCTTT.

This chain connects TRBV3-1 to TRBJ2-7, with TRBD1 matching over 7 bases. This CDR3 spans 14 amino acids. Per germline, CDR1 LGHDT and CDR2 YNNKEL (reference sequence). Trimming at V came to 8 bases and at J to 7 bases, leaving 14 bases not matched to a gene. CDR3 nucleotides: TGTGCCAGCCAAGACAGGGCTGTCTACAATGAGCAGTACTTC. Encoded protein: CASQDRAVYNEQYF.

This clonotype has at least ten counts. One end of the junction varies from germline; a read error may be responsible. CDR3 coding DNA: TGTGCCAGCAGCTTAGGACTAGCGGGGGGCACAGATACGCAGTATTTT. Amino acid sequence: CASSLGLAGGTDTQYF. V is TRBV12-3 or TRBV12-4 and J is TRBJ2-3; 13 bases map to TRBD2. The CDR3 is made up of 16 amino acids.

The gene calls are TRBV2 and TRBJ2-5; no clear D gene. V dropped 6 bases and J dropped 5 bases, with 13 bases sitting between them. The CDR3 covers 13 residues. Germline CDR1 is SNHLY and CDR2 is FYNNEI. CDR3: CASRNTGVETQYF. The DNA of the CDR3 is TGTGCCAGCAGGAACACGGGTGTGGAGACCCAGTACTTC.

The V gene is TRBV9, the J gene TRBJ2-5; D possibly corresponds to TRBD2 (5 bases). CDR3 size: 13 residues. The germline V gene has CDR1 SGDLS and CDR2 YYNGEE. The ends were cut back, 0 bases at V and 11 bases at J, with 14 bases in the middle. The CDR3 nucleotides read TGTGCCAGCAGCGTAGAAGCGGTCAATGAGCAGTACTTC. It encodes CASSVEAVNEQYF.

V and J are TRBV21-1 and TRBJ2-4; TRBD2 is the table's D call, not checked against the DNA. The J call is uncertain, as TRBJ2-7 better fits the DNA end. TRBV21-1 is classified as a pseudogene. This CDR3 is built from 14 residues. The CDR3 sequence is CASSNVGTSYEQYF. The CDR3 bases are TGTGCCAGCAGCAATGTCGGGACCAGCTACGAGCAGTACTTC.

The V call is TRBV12-3 or TRBV12-4, the J call TRBJ2-4; D possibly uses TRBD1 or TRBD2 (5 bases each). Judging by the DNA end, TRBJ2-5 fits better; the J call may be wrong. This CDR3 has 16 amino acids. The DNA of the CDR3 is TGTGCCAGCAGCTCCCCGCCGGGACGGGGTTTGGAGACCCAGTACTTC. This gives the protein CASSSPPGRGLETQYF.

This clonotype was observed a handful of times. V and J are TRBV10-3 and TRBJ1-1; D may be TRBD1 (5 bases). With 0 bases removed from V and 6 bases from J, the gap between germline ends came to 5 bases. Germline CDR1 ENHRY, CDR2 SYGVKD. This CDR3 region has 12 residues. In DNA form, the CDR3 reads TGTGCCATCAGTGAGTCGGGGGCTGAAGCTTTCTTT. The encoded protein is CAISESGAEAFF.

The genes are TRBV6-5 and TRBJ1-1; tentative D call: TRBD1 (6 bases). This CDR3 has 13 amino acids. V was clipped by 2 bases and J by 5 bases, with 9 bases between them. Germline CDR1 MNHEY, CDR2 SVGAGI. Written as DNA, the CDR3 is TGTGCCAGCAGTTACCCAGGACAGACTGAAGCTTTCTTT. Translated: CASSYPGQTEAFF.

There are a few counts of this clonotype. The chain recombines TRBV25-1 with TRBJ2-4, with D possibly matching TRBD1 (6 bases). The CDR3 totals 14 residues. CDR1 and CDR2 from the germline V gene are MGHDK and SYGVNS. V was trimmed by 7 bases and J by 2 bases, leaving 12 bases between them. The CDR3 spells CASTPDSTKNIQYF. CDR3 in DNA: TGTGCCAGCACCCCGGACAGCACCAAAAACATTCAGTACTTC.

This CDR3 is CASGTGGGEAFF. CDR3 nucleotides: TGTGCCAGCGGTACAGGGGGCGGTGAAGCTTTCTTT. V gene TRBV6-2 or TRBV6-3 combines with J gene TRBJ1-1, with TRBD1 identical over 9 bases. Germline CDR1 is MNHEY and CDR2 is SVGEGT. This CDR3 comprises 12 residues. V shed 8 bases and J 7 bases; nucleotides not matched to a gene: 5.

This clonotype was seen a single time. This chain joins TRBV20-1 and TRBJ1-5, with D perhaps TRBD1 (6 bases). Germline CDR1 is DFQATT and CDR2 is SNEGSKA (reference sequence). The CDR3 is 14 amino acids. Trimming pared 6 bases from V and 5 bases from J, leaving 17 bases between. CDR3 region: CSAILQGTDQPQHF. In nucleotides, the CDR3 is TGCAGTGCCATCCTTCAGGGGACCGATCAGCCCCAGCATTTT.

The gene calls are TRBV5-1 and TRBJ2-5, with a tentative D call TRBD2 (6 bases). Germline CDR1 is SGHRS and CDR2 is YFSETQ. This CDR3 has 14 amino acids. Between the trimmed V and J ends, which lost 1 base and 11 bases, there was a span of 18 bases. The CDR3 DNA is TGCGCCAGCAGCTTGTATCTAGCGAACGATGAGCAGTACTTC. Its protein is CASSLYLANDEQYF.

This clonotype occurred a few times. The chain combines TRBV5-1 with TRBJ1-1; D might be TRBD1 (5 bases). Germline CDR1 is SGHRS and CDR2 is YFSETQ. There are 14 residues in the CDR3. Trimming shortened V by 0 bases and J by 3 bases, and 9 bases separated the two germline ends. In nucleotides, the CDR3 is TGCGCCAGCAGCTTGGCGGCGGGGGACACTGAAGCTTTCTTT. It is translated as CASSLAAGDTEAFF.

About this clonotype: This may arise from a read error, as a much more abundant clone is one base away. V is TRBV12-3 or TRBV12-4 and J is TRBJ1-2; no reliable D call. Trimming left V 2 bases short and J 0 bases short, with 13 bases between. The CDR3 spans 16 residues. CDR3 protein: CASSLSPTTANYGYTF. Here the CDR3 DNA reads TGTGCCAGCAGTTTATCCCCCACGACTGCTAACTATGGCTACACCTTC.

This clonotype has ten or more counts. CDR3: CASSSTGTGYTF. In DNA form, the CDR3 reads TGTGCCAGCAGTTCGACAGGGACCGGCTACACCTTC. The genes are TRBV12-3 or TRBV12-4 and TRBJ1-2, with TRBD1 matching over 7 bases. The CDR3 covers 12 residues. V lost 4 bases and J lost 8; bases outside the gene matches: 4.

This chain joins TRBV25-1 and TRBJ2-1; 7 nucleotides agree with TRBD1. The CDR3 runs to 15 residues. Trimming removed 4 bases from V and 6 bases from J; junction bases left unmatched: 9. Looked up from germline, CDR1 is MGHDK and CDR2 is SYGVNS. DNA of the CDR3: TGTGCCAGCAGTGCGGCCCAGGGGGTGGGCAATGAGCAGTTCTTC. This codes for CASSAAQGVGNEQFF.

In this sample, this clonotype turned up a few times. This chain joins TRBV7-9 and TRBJ1-2; 8 nucleotides match TRBD1. V lost 5 bases, J lost 4 bases, and 15 bases stayed unmatched. Germline CDR1 SEHNR, CDR2 FQNEAQ (reference sequence). This CDR3 has 17 amino acids. CDR3: CASSPPMATGASYGYTF. CDR3 coding DNA: TGTGCCAGCAGCCCACCGATGGCGACAGGGGCTAGCTATGGCTACACCTTC.

The chain couples TRBV4-1 to TRBJ2-3, with 8 bases matching TRBD1. CDR1 is MGHRA, CDR2 YSYEKL, per germline. The CDR3 loop spans 15 amino acids. Unmatched junction bases numbered 6, after V lost 3 bases and J lost 4 bases. In nucleotides, the CDR3 is TGCGCCAGCAGCCAGGTGACAGGGGACCCAGATACGCAGTATTTT. It translates to CASSQVTGDPDTQYF.

V usage is TRBV6-2 or TRBV6-3 and J usage is TRBJ2-1; perhaps D is TRBD1 or TRBD2 (5 bases each). V lost 2 bases, J lost 3 bases, and 11 bases lay in between. The CDR3 has 15 residues. Germline V lookup: CDR1 MNHEY, CDR2 SVGEGT. Here the CDR3 DNA reads TGTGCCAGCAGTTACGTAGAGGGGCTCTACAATGAGCAGTTCTTC. Its protein product is CASSYVEGLYNEQFF.

This clonotype was observed a few times. The J gene is TRBJ2-2, the V gene TRBV4-3, with a tentative D call TRBD2 (6 bases). Trimming left V 4 bases short and J 5 bases short, with 17 bases between. The germline V gene encodes CDR1 LGHNA and CDR2 YSLEER. This CDR3 contains 16 residues. CDR3 bases: TGCGCCAGCAGCCTAGCTACGGGGGATGGTACCGGGGAGCTGTTTTTT. Translation gives CASSLATGDGTGELFF.

This clonotype has more than one count but fewer than ten. V usage is TRBV5-1 and J usage is TRBJ2-1; possibly TRBD2 for D (7 bases). The germline gives CDR1 SGHRS, CDR2 YFSETQ. The V end lost 4 bases, the J end lost 1 base, and 15 bases lay between the germline ends. The CDR3 contains 16 residues. For the CDR3, the DNA is TGCGCCAGCAGCCCGGGGAGGGGGGGTTCCTACAATGAGCAGTTCTTC. As protein: CASSPGRGGSYNEQFF.

The chain employs TRBV21-1 and TRBJ2-1; the table names TRBD2, a call not compared with the DNA. TRBV21-1 is designated a pseudogene. This CDR3 has 16 amino acids. DNA for the CDR3: TGTGCCAGCAGCCCGGCCTCTAGCGGGGGCGTCAATGAGCAGTTCTTC. It translates to CASSPASSGGVNEQFF.

This clonotype was observed many times. The chain couples TRBV12-3 or TRBV12-4 to TRBJ1-2; D not resolved. The V end was cut by 3 bases, the J end by 3 bases, with 11 bases between. This CDR3 is built from 14 residues. The CDR3 region is CASSFSRKDYGYTF. CDR3 DNA: TGTGCCAGCAGTTTTTCCAGGAAAGACTATGGCTACACCTTC.

There are many counts of this clonotype. The rearrangement joins TRBV20-1 to TRBJ2-7, with a weak D call TRBD2 (5 bases). CDR1 and CDR2 from the germline V gene are DFQATT and SNEGSKA (reference sequence). V was shortened by 1 base and J by 6 bases, with 13 bases between the two germline ends. The length of the CDR3 is 13 residues. CDR3 coding DNA: TGCAGTGCTAGAGCTCAGGAGGCTGGCGAGCAGTACTTC. Protein product: CSARAQEAGEQYF.

The V call is TRBV20-1, the J call TRBJ1-3; TRBD1 matches 8 bases. This CDR3 has 14 residues. In germline, CDR1 is DFQATT, CDR2 SNEGSKA (reference sequence). V lost 8 bases to trimming and J lost 2 bases; unmatched junction nucleotides: 8. The CDR3 DNA reads TGCAGTACCCAGACAGGGGAGGCTGGAAACACCATATATTTT. Amino acids: CSTQTGEAGNTIYF.

V usage is TRBV12-3 or TRBV12-4 and J usage is TRBJ1-1, with D tentatively TRBD1 (6 bases). V shed 0 bases and J shed 7 bases, with 12 bases lying between them. CDR3 size: 14 residues. CDR3 in amino acids: CASSLAPMDSEAFF. DNA of the CDR3: TGTGCCAGCAGTTTAGCGCCGATGGACAGTGAAGCTTTCTTT.